The rows below give T cell receptor beta chains drawn from one sample of a study of OX40 agonist ivuxolimab in advanced cancers. Assay used: immunoSEQ multiplex PCR; TCRdb lists only in-frame clones, some missing. Of just under 85,000 clones listed, about 81% are singletons. The sequences come from CD4+ or CD8+ T cells sorted from blood, collected in a trial of the OX40 agonist ivuxolimab. Source of these receptors: an adult with an advanced solid tumor such as melanoma, head and neck, liver or kidney cancer. Both conserved end residues are part of each CDR3. A D gene is named only where the DNA matches it firmly. Not all rows give a size; the values are once, few, many and, for expanded clones, a class.

v_call,d_call,j_call,cdr3_length,clone_size,cdr3_aa,cdr3_nt
TRBV5-1,-,TRBJ1-2,14,few,CATGQGASNYGYTF,TGCGCCACCGGTCAGGGTGCATCTAACTATGGCTACACCTTC
TRBV7-2,TRBD2,TRBJ2-3,16,once,CASSLRGSGGQGTQYF,TGTGCCAGCAGCCTACGAGGTAGCGGGGGCCAGGGTACGCAGTATTTT
TRBV18,-,TRBJ2-7,15,-,CASSPRGAVSYEQYF,TGTGCCAGCTCACCCCGGGGGGCAGTCTCCTACGAGCAGTACTTC
TRBV19,TRBD1,TRBJ1-1,13,-,CASSMGDRTEAFF,TGTGCCAGTAGTATGGGGGACAGAACTGAAGCTTTCTTT
TRBV4-1,TRBD2,TRBJ2-3,18,-,CASSQDERPSGRRDTQYF,TGCGCCAGCAGCCAAGACGAAAGACCTAGCGGGAGGAGAGATACGCAGTATTTT
TRBV19,TRBD2,TRBJ2-5,12,-,CASSKRGETQYF,TGTGCCAGTAGTAAGCGGGGAGAGACCCAGTACTTC
TRBV2,TRBD2,TRBJ2-7,15,-,CASSEERGGAYEQYF,TGTGCCAGCAGTGAGGAGCGGGGGGGAGCCTACGAGCAGTACTTC
TRBV27,TRBD1,TRBJ2-7,14,-,CASSADRGPYEQYF,TGTGCCAGCAGTGCAGACAGGGGGCCCTACGAGCAGTACTTC
TRBV6-5,TRBD1,TRBJ1-4,14,-,CASSSADRPEKLFF,TGTGCCAGCAGTTCCGCGGACAGGCCAGAAAAACTGTTTTTT
TRBV5-4,TRBD1,TRBJ2-5,16,-,CASRWITGTGDETQYF,TGTGCCAGCAGATGGATTACCGGGACAGGGGATGAGACCCAGTACTTC
TRBV10-2,-,TRBJ2-7,12,few,CASTTGIYEQYF,TGCGCCAGCACCACAGGGATCTACGAGCAGTACTTC
TRBV4-3,-,TRBJ1-1,15,-,CASSQTRRGNTEAFF,TGCGCCAGCAGCCAAACAAGACGGGGGAACACTGAAGCTTTCTTT
TRBV11-2,-,TRBJ1-2,15,-,CASSLGPGTDYGYTF,TGTGCCAGCAGCTTAGGGCCCGGGACTGACTATGGCTACACCTTC
TRBV2,-,TRBJ1-1,13,-,CASRLEVWAEAFF,TGTGCCAGCAGATTAGAGGTCTGGGCTGAAGCTTTCTTT
TRBV6-1,-,TRBJ2-7,14,-,CASRIGRQSYEQYF,TGTGCCAGCAGAATCGGCCGACAATCCTACGAGCAGTACTTC
TRBV5-1,-,TRBJ2-7,13,-,CASSENFNYEQYF,TGCGCCAGCAGCGAGAATTTCAACTACGAGCAGTACTTC
TRBV14,-,TRBJ2-3,13,-,CASSQVPADTQYF,TGTGCCAGCAGCCAAGTACCCGCAGATACGCAGTATTTT
TRBV4-1,TRBD2,TRBJ2-3,15,-,CASSQEGGRTDTQYF,TGCGCCAGCAGCCAAGAGGGGGGGAGGACAGATACGCAGTATTTT
TRBV7-8,-,TRBJ1-1,12,-,CASSLLPTEAFF,TGTGCCAGCAGCCTTCTACCCACTGAAGCTTTCTTT
TRBV2,-,TRBJ1-1,15,few,CASSDLQGWWAEAFF,TGTGCCAGCAGTGATTTACAGGGTTGGTGGGCTGAAGCTTTCTTT
TRBV19,TRBD1,TRBJ1-5,15,-,CASSPRTGELQPQHF,TGTGCCAGTAGTCCCCGGACAGGGGAATTACAGCCCCAGCATTTT
TRBV9,-,TRBJ1-6,13,-,CASSVSGVSPLHF,TGTGCCAGCAGCGTTTCAGGTGTCTCACCCCTCCACTTT